This TCR beta chain emerged from a study of regulatory T cells in long-lasting Graves disease. The time point here: newly diagnosed GD, antithyroid drugs for less than 3 months. Extracted PBMC RNA gave rise to the TCR library. Both iRepertoire HTBI primers and Arm-PCR of CDR3 regions were used to build the TCR beta libraries. TCRdb analysed the multiplex PCR reads with MiXCR anew, one entry per CDR3 protein. Among over 500,000 distinct CDR3 sequences listed, around 16% were seen once. These data also featured in a second study, about T cells in Graves' hyperthyroidism and ophthalmopathy.

Sequenced here: peripheral blood mononuclear cells (PBMCs), sampled at new diagnosis, from a patient treated with antithyroid drugs. This receptor was taken from a man between 18 and 29 years old with Graves disease.

Here the CDR3 DNA reads TGTGCCAGCAGCTTAAGGGCAAAGGTTGAAGCTTTCTTT. This codes for CASSLRAKVEAFF. The V and J genes are TRBV2 and TRBJ1-1; no reliable D call. V lost 6 bases and J lost 7, with 15 bases in between. The CDR3 has 13 residues. The germline V gene encodes CDR1 SNHLY and CDR2 FYNNEI. The whole variable domain, filled in from reference TRBV2 and TRBJ1-1, reads EPEVTQTPSHQVTQMGQEVILRCVPISNHLYFYWYRQILGQKVEFLVSFYNNEISEKSEIFDDQFSVERPDGSNFTLKIRSTKLEDSAMYFCASSLRAKVEAFFGQGTRLTVV.